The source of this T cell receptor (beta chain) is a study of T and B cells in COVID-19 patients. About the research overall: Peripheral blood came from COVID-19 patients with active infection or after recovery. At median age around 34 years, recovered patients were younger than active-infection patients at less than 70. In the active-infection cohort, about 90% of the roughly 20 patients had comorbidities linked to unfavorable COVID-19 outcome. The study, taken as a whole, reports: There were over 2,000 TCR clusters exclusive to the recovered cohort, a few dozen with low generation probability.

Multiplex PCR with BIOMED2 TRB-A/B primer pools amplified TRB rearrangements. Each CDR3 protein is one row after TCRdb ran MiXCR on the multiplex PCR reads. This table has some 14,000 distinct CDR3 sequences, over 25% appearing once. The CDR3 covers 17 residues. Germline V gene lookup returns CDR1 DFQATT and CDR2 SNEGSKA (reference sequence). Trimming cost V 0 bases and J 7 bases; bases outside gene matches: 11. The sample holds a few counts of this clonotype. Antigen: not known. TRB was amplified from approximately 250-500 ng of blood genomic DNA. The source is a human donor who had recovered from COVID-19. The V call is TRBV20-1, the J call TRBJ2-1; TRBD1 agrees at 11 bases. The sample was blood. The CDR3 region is CSAREQLRTGGGNEQFF. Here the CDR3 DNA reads TGCAGTGCTAGAGAGCAGCTTCGGACAGGGGGCGGGAATGAGCAGTTCTTC.